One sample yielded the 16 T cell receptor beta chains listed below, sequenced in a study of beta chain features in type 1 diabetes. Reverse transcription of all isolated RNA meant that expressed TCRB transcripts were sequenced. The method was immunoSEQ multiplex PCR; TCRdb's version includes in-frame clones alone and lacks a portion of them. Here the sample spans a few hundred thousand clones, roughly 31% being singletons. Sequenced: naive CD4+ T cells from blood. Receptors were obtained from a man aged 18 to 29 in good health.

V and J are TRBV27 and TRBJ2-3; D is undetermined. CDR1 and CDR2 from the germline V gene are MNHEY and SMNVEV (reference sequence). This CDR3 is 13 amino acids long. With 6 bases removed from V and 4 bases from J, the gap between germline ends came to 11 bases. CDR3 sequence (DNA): TGTGCCAGCAGGATCAGAGGTGCAGATACGCAGTATTTT. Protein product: CASRIRGADTQYF.

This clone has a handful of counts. The DNA of the CDR3 is TGTGCCAGCAGACCGGGACTAGAAGAGCAGTTCTTC. Encoded protein: CASRPGLEEQFF. V is TRBV6-1 and J is TRBJ2-1; 8 positions match TRBD2. CDR1 and CDR2 (germline): MNHNS, SASEGT. With V trimmed by 6 bases and J by 10 bases, 5 bases remained unmatched. The CDR3 is made up of 12 amino acids.

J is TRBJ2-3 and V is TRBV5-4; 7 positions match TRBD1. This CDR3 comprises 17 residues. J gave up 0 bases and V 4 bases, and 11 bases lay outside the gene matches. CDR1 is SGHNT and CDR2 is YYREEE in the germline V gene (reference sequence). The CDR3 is CASSPGRDRPSTDTQYF. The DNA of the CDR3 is TGTGCCAGCAGCCCCGGACGGGACAGACCTAGCACAGATACGCAGTATTTT.

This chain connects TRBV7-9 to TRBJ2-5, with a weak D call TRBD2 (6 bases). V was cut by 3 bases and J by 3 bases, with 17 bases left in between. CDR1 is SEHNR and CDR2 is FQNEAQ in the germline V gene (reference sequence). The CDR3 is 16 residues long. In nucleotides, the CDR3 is TGTGCCAGCAGCTTGCCCGTTGGCAGGGAGGAAGAGACCCAGTACTTC. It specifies CASSLPVGREEETQYF. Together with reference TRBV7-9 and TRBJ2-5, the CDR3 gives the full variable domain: DTGVSQNPRHKITKRGQNVTFRCDPISEHNRLYWYRQTLGQGPEFLTYFQNEAQLEKSRLLSDRFSAERPKGSFSTLEIQRTEQGDSAMYLCASSLPVGREEETQYFGPGTRLLVL.

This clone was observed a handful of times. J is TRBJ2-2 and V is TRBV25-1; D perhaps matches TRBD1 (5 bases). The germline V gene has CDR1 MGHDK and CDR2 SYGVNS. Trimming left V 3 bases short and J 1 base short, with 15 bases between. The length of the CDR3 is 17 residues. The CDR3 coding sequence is TGTGCCAGCAGTGATCGTACAGGTCCATTGAACACCGGGGAGCTGTTTTTT. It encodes CASSDRTGPLNTGELFF.

CDR3 residues: CASSIEDSGTSTDTQYF. CDR3 DNA: TGTGCCAGTAGTATAGAGGATAGCGGGACTAGCACAGATACGCAGTATTTT. The genes are TRBV19 and TRBJ2-3; 8 nucleotides line up with TRBD2. Germline V lookup: CDR1 LNHDA, CDR2 SQIVND (reference sequence). The trim removed 0 bases at V and 0 bases at J, leaving 5 bases unmatched. This CDR3 has 17 residues. Complete variable domain (other parts from reference TRBV19 and TRBJ2-3): DGGITQSPKYLFRKEGQNVTLSCEQNLNHDAMYWYRQDPGQGLRLIYYSQIVNDFQKGDIAEGYSVSREKKESFPLTVTSAQKNPTAFYLCASSIEDSGTSTDTQYFGPGTRLTVL.

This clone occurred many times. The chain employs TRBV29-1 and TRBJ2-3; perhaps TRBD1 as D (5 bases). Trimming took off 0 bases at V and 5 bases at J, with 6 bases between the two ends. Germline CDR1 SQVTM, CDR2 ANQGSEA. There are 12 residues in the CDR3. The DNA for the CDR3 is TGCAGCGTTGAAGAAAGGGGAGATACGCAGTATTTT. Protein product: CSVEERGDTQYF.

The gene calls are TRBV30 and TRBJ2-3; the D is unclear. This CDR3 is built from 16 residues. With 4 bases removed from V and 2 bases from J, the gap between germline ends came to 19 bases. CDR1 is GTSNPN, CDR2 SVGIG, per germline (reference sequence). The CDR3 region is CAWTPGAMTLTDTQYF. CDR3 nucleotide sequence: TGTGCCTGGACTCCCGGCGCGATGACTCTCACAGATACGCAGTATTTT. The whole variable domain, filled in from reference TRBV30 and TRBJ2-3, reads SQTIHQWPATLVQPVGSPLSLECTVEGTSNPNLYWYRQAAGRGLQLLFYSVGIGQISSEVPQNLSASRPQDRQFILSSKKLLLSDSGFYLCAWTPGAMTLTDTQYFGPGTRLTVL.

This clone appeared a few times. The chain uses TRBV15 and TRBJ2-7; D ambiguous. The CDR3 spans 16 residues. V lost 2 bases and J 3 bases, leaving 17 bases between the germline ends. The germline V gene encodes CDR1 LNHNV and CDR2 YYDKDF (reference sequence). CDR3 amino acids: CATSRQRGTRNYEQYF. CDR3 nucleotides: TGTGCCACCAGCAGACAACGTGGAACACGGAACTACGAGCAGTACTTC.

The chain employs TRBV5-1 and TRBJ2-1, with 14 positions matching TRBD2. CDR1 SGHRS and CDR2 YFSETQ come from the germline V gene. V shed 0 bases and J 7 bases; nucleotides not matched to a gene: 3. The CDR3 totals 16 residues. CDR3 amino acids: CASSLAGTSGSNEQFF. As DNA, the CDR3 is TGCGCCAGCAGCTTGGCCGGGACTAGCGGGAGTAATGAGCAGTTCTTC.

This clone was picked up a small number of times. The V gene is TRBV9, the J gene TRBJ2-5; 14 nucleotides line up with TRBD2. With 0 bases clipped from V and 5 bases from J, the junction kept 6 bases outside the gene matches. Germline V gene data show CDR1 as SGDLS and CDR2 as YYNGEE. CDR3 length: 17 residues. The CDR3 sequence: CASSVGLAGGIMETQYF. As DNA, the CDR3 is TGTGCCAGCAGCGTAGGACTAGCGGGAGGGATAATGGAGACCCAGTACTTC. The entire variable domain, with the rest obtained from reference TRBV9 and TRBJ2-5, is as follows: DSGVTQTPKHLITATGQRVTLRCSPRSGDLSVYWYQQSLDQGLQFLIQYYNGEERAKGNILERFSAQQFPDLHSELNLSSLELGDSALYFCASSVGLAGGIMETQYFGPGTRLLVL.

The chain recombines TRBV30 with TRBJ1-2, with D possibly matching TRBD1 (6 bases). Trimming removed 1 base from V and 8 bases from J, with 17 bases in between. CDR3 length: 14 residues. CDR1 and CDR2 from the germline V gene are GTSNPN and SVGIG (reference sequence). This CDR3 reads CAWSETLGGLGYTF. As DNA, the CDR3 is TGTGCCTGGAGTGAGACCCTAGGGGGGCTAGGCTACACCTTC.

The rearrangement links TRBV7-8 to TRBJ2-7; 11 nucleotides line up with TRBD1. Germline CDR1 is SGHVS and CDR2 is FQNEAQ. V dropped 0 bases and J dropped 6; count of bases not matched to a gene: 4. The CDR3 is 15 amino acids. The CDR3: CASSLARTGGAEQYF. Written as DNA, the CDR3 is TGTGCCAGCAGCTTAGCCAGGACAGGGGGCGCCGAGCAGTACTTC.

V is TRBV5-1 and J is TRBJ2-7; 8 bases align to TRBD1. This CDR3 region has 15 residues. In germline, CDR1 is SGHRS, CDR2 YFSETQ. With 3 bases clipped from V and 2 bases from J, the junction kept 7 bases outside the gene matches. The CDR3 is CASSSAGQGAYEQYF. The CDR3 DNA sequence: TGCGCCAGCAGCTCCGCCGGACAGGGCGCCTACGAGCAGTACTTC.

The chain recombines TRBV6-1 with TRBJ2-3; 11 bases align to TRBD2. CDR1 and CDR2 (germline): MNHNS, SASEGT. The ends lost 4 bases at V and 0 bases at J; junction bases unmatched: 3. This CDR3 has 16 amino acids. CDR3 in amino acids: CASSAWTSGSTDTQYF. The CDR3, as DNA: TGTGCCAGCAGTGCCTGGACTAGCGGGAGCACAGATACGCAGTATTTT.

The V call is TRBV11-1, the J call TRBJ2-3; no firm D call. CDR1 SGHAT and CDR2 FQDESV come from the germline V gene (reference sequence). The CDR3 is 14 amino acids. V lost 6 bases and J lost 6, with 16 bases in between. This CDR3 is CASSLDVPPDTQYF. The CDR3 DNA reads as TGTGCCAGCAGTCTCGACGTCCCGCCCGATACGCAGTATTTT.